Sequencing of this TCR beta chain was carried out in a study of T-cell memory formation after mild COVID-19. Whole-study findings and limits: In pre-infection memory, a portion of responding clones appeared, which suggested that cross-reactive memory joined.

Germline V lookup: CDR1 KGHSH, CDR2 LQKENI. The CDR3 length is 17 residues. The V end lost 2 bases, the J end lost 6 bases, and 23 bases lay between the germline ends. This clonotype was seen more than once but under ten times. Antigen: not known. TCR alpha and TCR beta cDNA libraries carrying sample barcodes and UMIs came from 5'RACE with constant-segment primers. TCRdb called the 5' RACE reads again in MiXCR, with one record for every CDR3 protein. The sample lists a few hundred thousand distinct CDR3 sequences; more than 20% were seen once. Sequencing was carried out using PBMCs or a T cell subset sorted from them (not recorded which). This chain uses TRBV18 with TRBJ2-7; D is unclear. The clonotype comes from an adult woman who had mild COVID-19 (a few samples of this study predate the infection). Cell type and time point are not known. The DNA for the CDR3 is TGTGCCAGCTCACCAATAGTGCAGACACAGCGCTTGGCCGAGCAGTACTTC. It is translated as CASSPIVQTQRLAEQYF.